This TCR beta chain originates from a study of HIV-infected children after antiretroviral therapy interruption. Study details: Children were on planned treatment interruption or continuous treatment. Weeks 0, 12, interruption end (24 or 48), and about 3 years post-study gave interruption-arm samples. Most children had recorded EBV and CMV exposure. Points from the study as a whole: Some non-naive CD45RA+ T cells might be present among sorted naive cells.

The CDR3 spans 18 residues. Trimming took 4 bases from V and 3 from J; bases not matched to a gene: 9. Germline values: CDR1 SGHTA, CDR2 FQGTGA. Unique molecular identifiers were included in an RNA-based 3' RACE TCR library. TCRdb itself ran the 3' RACE reads through MiXCR, one entry per CDR3 protein. The table records about 40,000 distinct CDR3 sequences, over 6% of them present only once. This clonotype has a count of ten or more. What it recognizes is unknown. Sample treatment: PENTA 11 planned treatment interruption arm or continuous ART arm. This chain connects TRBV7-3 to TRBJ2-6, with TRBD1 identical over 10 bases. This clonotype was sampled from a pool of human donors with HIV. The specimen comprised CD45RA+ CD4+ T cells from PBMCs, pooled from several time points, sampled from a donor given antiretroviral therapy, either interrupted or continuous. Stated subset: naive CD4+ CD45RA+ CD45RO- T cells. The CDR3 region is CASSSVRQGASGANVLTF. The CDR3 bases are TGTGCCAGCAGCTCTGTAAGACAGGGGGCGAGTGGGGCCAACGTCCTGACTTTC.